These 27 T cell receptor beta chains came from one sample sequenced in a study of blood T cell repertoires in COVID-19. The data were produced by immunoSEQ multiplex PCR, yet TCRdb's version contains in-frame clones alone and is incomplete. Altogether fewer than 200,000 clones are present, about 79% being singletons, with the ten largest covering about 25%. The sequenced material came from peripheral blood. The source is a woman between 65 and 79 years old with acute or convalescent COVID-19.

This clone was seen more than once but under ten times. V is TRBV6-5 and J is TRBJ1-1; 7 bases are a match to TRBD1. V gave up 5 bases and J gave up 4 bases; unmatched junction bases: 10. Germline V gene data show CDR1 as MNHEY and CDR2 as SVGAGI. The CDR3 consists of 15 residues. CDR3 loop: CASSPRRGPVTEAFF. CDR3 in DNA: TGTGCCAGCAGTCCTCGAAGGGGGCCGGTCACTGAAGCTTTCTTT.

CDR3 region: CASSERQPEAFF. Written as DNA, the CDR3 is TGTGCCAGCAGTGAGCGGCAGCCCGAAGCTTTCTTT. This chain links TRBV6-1 with TRBJ1-1; D is unresolved. Trimming stripped 3 bases from V and 8 bases from J, with 10 bases between. Germline CDR1 and CDR2: MNHNS and SASEGT. The CDR3 has 12 residues.

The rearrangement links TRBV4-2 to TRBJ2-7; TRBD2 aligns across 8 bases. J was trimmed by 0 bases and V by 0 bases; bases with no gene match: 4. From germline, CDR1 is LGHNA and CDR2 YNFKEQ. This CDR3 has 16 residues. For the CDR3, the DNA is TGTGCCAGCAGCCAAGAGGTGAGCGGGAGCTCCTACGAGCAGTACTTC. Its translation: CASSQEVSGSSYEQYF.

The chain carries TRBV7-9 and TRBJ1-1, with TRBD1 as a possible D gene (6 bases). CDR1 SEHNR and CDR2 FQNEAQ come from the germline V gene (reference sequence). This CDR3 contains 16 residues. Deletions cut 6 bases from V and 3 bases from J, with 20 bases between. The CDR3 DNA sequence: TGTGCCAGCAGTACGAGTCGGACAGCCGCATACACTGAAGCTTTCTTT. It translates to CASSTSRTAAYTEAFF.

The CDR3 spells CASSLVGDGSPENTEAFF. The CDR3 DNA is TGCGCCAGCAGCTTGGTCGGGGATGGCAGCCCGGAGAACACTGAAGCTTTCTTT. This chain connects TRBV5-1 to TRBJ1-1; D remains unclear. Between the trimmed V and J ends, which lost 0 bases and 1 base, there was a span of 19 bases. CDR1 is SGHRS, CDR2 YFSETQ, per germline. The CDR3 consists of 18 residues. The full variable domain, with the rest looked up from reference TRBV5-1 and TRBJ1-1, is KAGVTQTPRYLIKTRGQQVTLSCSPISGHRSVSWYQQTPGQGLQFLFEYFSETQRNKGNFPGRFSGRQFSNSRSEMNVSTLELGDSALYLCASSLVGDGSPENTEAFFGQGTRLTVV.

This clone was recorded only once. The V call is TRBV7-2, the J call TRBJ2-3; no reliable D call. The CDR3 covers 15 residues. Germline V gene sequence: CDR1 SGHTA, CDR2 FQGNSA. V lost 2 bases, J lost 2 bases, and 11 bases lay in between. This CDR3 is CASSLRVKATDTQYF. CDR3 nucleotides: TGTGCCAGCAGCTTACGGGTGAAAGCCACAGATACGCAGTATTTT.

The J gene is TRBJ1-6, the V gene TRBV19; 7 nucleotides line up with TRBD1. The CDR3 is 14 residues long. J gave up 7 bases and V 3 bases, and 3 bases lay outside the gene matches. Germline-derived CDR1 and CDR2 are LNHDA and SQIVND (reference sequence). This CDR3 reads CASSMGQNNSPLHF. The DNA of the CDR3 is TGTGCCAGTAGTATGGGACAGAACAATTCACCCCTCCACTTT.

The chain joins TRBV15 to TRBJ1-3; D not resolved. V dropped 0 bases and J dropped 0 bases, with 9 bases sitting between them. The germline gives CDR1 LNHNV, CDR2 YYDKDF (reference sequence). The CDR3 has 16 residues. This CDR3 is CATSRDRESSGNTIYF. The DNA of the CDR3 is TGTGCCACCAGCAGAGATCGAGAGAGCTCTGGAAACACCATATATTTT. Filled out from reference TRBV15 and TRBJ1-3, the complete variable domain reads DAMVIQNPRYQVTQFGKPVTLSCSQTLNHNVMYWYQQKSSQAPKLLFHYYDKDFNNEADTPDNFQSRRPNTSFCFLDIRSPGLGDTAMYLCATSRDRESSGNTIYFGEGSWLTVV.

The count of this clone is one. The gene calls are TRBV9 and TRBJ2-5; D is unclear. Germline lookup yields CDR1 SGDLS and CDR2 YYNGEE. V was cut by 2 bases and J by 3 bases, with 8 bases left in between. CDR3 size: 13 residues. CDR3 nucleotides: TGTGCCAGCAGCGTTACAAGCGAAGAGACCCAGTACTTC. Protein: CASSVTSEETQYF.

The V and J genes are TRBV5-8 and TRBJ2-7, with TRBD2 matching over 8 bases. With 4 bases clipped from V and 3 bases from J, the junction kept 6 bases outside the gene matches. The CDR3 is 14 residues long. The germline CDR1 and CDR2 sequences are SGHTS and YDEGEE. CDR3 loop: CASSRRLAIYEQYF. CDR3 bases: TGTGCCAGCAGCCGAAGACTAGCGATCTACGAGCAGTACTTC. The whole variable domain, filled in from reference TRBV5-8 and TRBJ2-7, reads EAGVTQSPTHLIKTRGQQATLRCSPISGHTSVYWYQQALGLGLQFLLWYDEGEERNRGNFPPRFSGRQFPNYSSELNVNALELEDSALYLCASSRRLAIYEQYFGPGTRLTVT.

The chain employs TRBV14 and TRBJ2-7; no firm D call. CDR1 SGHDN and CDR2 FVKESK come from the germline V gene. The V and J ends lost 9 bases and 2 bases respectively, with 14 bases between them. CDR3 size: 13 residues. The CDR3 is CARTTDIPYEQYF. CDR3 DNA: TGTGCCAGGACGACCGACATACCCTACGAGCAGTACTTC.

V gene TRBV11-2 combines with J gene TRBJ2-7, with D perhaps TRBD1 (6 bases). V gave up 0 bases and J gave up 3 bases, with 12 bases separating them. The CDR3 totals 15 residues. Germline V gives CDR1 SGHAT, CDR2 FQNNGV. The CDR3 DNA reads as TGTGCCAGCAGCTTAGATCGGGACACGTACTACGAGCAGTACTTC. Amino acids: CASSLDRDTYYEQYF.

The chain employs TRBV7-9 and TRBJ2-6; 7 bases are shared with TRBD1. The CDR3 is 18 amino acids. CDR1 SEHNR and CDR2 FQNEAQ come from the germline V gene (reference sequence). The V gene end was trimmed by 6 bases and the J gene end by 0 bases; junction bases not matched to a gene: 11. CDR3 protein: CASRKTGTANSGANVLTF. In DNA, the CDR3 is TGTGCCAGCAGGAAAACCGGGACAGCGAACTCTGGGGCCAACGTCCTGACTTTC.

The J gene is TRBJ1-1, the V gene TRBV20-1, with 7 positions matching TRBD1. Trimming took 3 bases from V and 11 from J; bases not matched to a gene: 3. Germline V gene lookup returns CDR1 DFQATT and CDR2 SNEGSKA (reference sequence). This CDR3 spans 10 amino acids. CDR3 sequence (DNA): TGCAGTGCTAGTAGGGGGCAGGCTTTCTTT. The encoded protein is CSASRGQAFF.

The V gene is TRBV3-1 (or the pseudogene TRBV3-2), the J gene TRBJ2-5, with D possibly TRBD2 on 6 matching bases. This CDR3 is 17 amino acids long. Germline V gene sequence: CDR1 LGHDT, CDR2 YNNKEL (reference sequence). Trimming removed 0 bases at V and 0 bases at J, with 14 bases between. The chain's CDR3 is CASSQEIVVADQETQYF. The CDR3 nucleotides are TGTGCCAGCAGCCAAGAGATAGTCGTAGCGGACCAAGAGACCCAGTACTTC.

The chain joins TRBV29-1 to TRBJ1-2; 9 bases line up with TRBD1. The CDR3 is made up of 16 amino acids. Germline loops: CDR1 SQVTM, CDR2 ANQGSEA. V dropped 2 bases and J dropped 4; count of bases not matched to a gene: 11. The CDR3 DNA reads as TGCAGCGTTGAACTTACTATGGGACAGGGTGGCTATGGCTACACCTTC. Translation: CSVELTMGQGGYGYTF.

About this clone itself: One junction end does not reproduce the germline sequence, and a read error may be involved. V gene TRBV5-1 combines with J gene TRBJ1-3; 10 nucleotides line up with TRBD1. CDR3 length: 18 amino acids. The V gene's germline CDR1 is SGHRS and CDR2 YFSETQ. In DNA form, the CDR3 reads TGCGCCAGCAGCCCTTCCGGGACAGGGGACCTACCTGGCAACACCATATATTTT. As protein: CASSPSGTGDLPGNTIYF.

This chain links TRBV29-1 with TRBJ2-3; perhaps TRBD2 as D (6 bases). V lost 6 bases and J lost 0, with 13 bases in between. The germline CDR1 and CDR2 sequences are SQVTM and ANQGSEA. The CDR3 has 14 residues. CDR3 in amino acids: CSVGGYTSTDTQYF. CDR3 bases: TGCAGCGTGGGAGGTTATACTAGCACAGATACGCAGTATTTT.

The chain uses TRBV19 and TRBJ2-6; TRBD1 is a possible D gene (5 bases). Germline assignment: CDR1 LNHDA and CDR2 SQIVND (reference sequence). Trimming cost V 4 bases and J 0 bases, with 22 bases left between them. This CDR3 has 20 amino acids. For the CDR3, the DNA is TGTGCCAGTAGTACCGGCGAGGCAGGGTTGGGGTTCTCTGGGGCCAACGTCCTGACTTTC. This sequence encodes CASSTGEAGLGFSGANVLTF.

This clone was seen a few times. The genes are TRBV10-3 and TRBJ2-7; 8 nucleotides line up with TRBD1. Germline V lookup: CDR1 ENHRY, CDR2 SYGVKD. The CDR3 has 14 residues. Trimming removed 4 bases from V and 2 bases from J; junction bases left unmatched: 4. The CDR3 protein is CAISAGQGAYEQYF. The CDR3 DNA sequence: TGTGCCATCAGTGCTGGACAGGGTGCCTACGAGCAGTACTTC.

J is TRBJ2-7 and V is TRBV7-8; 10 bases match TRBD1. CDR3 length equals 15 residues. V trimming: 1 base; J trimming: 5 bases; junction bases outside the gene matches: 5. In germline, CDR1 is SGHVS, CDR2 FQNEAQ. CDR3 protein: CASSLGGQGLHEQYF. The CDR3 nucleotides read TGTGCCAGCAGCTTAGGGGGACAGGGGTTACACGAGCAGTACTTC.

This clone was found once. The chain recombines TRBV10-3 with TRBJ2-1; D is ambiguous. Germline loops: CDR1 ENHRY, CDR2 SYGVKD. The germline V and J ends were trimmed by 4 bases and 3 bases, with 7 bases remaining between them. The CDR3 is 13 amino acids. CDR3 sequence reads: CAISVNNYNEQFF. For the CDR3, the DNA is TGTGCCATCAGTGTAAACAACTACAATGAGCAGTTCTTC.

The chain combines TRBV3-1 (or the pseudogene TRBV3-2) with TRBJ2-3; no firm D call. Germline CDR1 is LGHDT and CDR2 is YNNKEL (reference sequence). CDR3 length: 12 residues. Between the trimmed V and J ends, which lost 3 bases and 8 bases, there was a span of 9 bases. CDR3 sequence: CASSQAGSTQYF. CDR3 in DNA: TGTGCCAGCAGCCAGGCCGGGTCTACGCAGTATTTT.

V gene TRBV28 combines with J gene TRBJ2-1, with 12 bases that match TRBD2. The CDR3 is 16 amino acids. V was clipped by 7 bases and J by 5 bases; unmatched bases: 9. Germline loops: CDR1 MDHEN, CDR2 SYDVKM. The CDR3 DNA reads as TGTGCCAGCATTATGACTAGCGGGAGACGTGACAATGAGCAGTTCTTC. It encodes CASIMTSGRRDNEQFF.

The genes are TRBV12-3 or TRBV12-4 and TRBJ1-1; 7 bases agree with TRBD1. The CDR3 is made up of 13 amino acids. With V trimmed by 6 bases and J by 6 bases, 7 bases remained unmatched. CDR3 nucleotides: TGTGCCAGCAGGAAGGGGGCGTGGGCTGAAGCTTTCTTT. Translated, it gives CASRKGAWAEAFF.

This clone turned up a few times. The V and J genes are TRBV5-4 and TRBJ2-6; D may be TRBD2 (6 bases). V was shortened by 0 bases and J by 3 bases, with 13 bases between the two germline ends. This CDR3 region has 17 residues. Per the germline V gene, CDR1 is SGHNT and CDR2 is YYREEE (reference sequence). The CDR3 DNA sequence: TGTGCCAGCAGCTTGGCTAAAGGGAGGAGTGGGGCCAACGTCCTGACTTTC. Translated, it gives CASSLAKGRSGANVLTF.

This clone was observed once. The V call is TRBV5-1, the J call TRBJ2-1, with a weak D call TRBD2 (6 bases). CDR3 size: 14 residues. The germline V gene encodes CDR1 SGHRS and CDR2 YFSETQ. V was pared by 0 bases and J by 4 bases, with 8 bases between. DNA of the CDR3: TGCGCCAGCAGCTTGGTAGCGGAGTACAATGAGCAGTTCTTC. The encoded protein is CASSLVAEYNEQFF.